The 8 T cell receptor beta chains listed next were all sequenced from one sample in a study of cytomegalovirus exposure and HLA in healthy donors. In the PCR, 60 Vbeta and 13 Jbeta primers were used. Here immunoSEQ multiplex PCR was the method, and the copy in TCRdb shows in-frame clones only, minus some. The table lists around 130,000 clones, around 86% of them singletons. Sequencing was done on a sample of PBMCs. These receptors all come from a young man in good health and CMV-seronegative.

The CDR3 sequence: CAISGPGLAGGLSPYEQYF. The CDR3 DNA reads as TGTGCCATCAGTGGCCCGGGACTAGCGGGGGGTCTCTCCCCCTACGAGCAGTACTTC. This rearrangement joins TRBV10-3 to TRBJ2-5, with TRBD2 identical over 15 bases. The J call may be incorrect, as the DNA end agrees better with TRBJ2-7. The CDR3 has 19 amino acids. CDR1 ENHRY and CDR2 SYGVKD come from the germline V gene.

The chain uses TRBV15 and TRBJ1-5; 9 nucleotides match TRBD1. V trimming: 0 bases; J trimming: 7 bases; junction bases outside the gene matches: 4. The CDR3 consists of 15 residues. Germline CDR1 and CDR2: LNHNV and YYDKDF (reference sequence). CDR3 sequence reads: CATSREWTGDQPQHF. The DNA of the CDR3 is TGTGCCACCAGCAGAGAATGGACAGGGGACCAGCCCCAGCATTTT.

The V call is TRBV7-6, the J call TRBJ2-3; 9 bases are shared with TRBD2. The CDR3 totals 17 residues. CDR1 is SGHVS and CDR2 is FNYEAQ in the germline V gene. The V segment lost 3 bases and the J segment 2 bases; nucleotides outside the gene matches: 9. The CDR3 DNA is TGTGCCAGCAGCTTCGGTAGCGGGGGCTATATCACAGATACGCAGTATTTT. It codes for CASSFGSGGYITDTQYF. Looking up the rest from reference TRBV7-6 and TRBJ2-3 gives the full variable domain: GAGVSQSPRYKVTKRGQDVALRCDPISGHVSLYWYRQALGQGPEFLTYFNYEAQQDKSGLPNDRFSAERPEGSISTLTIQRTEQRDSAMYRCASSFGSGGYITDTQYFGPGTRLTVL.

This clone was seen just once. V gene TRBV12-5 combines with J gene TRBJ1-3; TRBD1 agrees at 8 bases. Germline CDR1 reads LGHNT; CDR2 reads FRNRAP. There are 16 residues in the CDR3. The trim removed 0 bases at V and 2 bases at J, leaving 3 bases unmatched. CDR3 in DNA: TGTGCTAGTGGTTTGGTTACAGGGGGGGCTGGAAACACCATATATTTT. Translated: CASGLVTGGAGNTIYF.

As concerns this clone: A junction boundary mismatches the germline segment, possibly from a read error. This rearrangement joins TRBV7-6 to TRBJ1-1; D not resolved. This CDR3 region has 15 residues. Germline V CDR1 and CDR2: SGHVS, FNYEAQ. CDR3 residues: CASSRVLSTNPEAFF. Written as DNA, the CDR3 is TGTGCCAGCAGCCGCGTCCTATCCACGAACCCTGAAGCTTTCTTT. Drawing the rest from reference TRBV7-6 and TRBJ1-1, the complete variable domain is GAGVSQSPRYKVTKRGQDVALRCDPISGHVSLYWYRQALGQGPEFLTYFNYEAQQDKSGLPNDRFSAERPEGSISTLTIQRTEQRDSAMYRCASSRVLSTNPEAFFGQGTRLTVV.

The rearrangement links TRBV27 to TRBJ1-6; TRBD1 is a possible D gene (6 bases). V was shortened by 5 bases and J by 3 bases, with 11 bases between the two germline ends. CDR1 and CDR2 from the germline V gene are MNHEY and SMNVEV (reference sequence). CDR3 length: 15 residues. The CDR3 is CASSHRTVYNSPLHF. In DNA, the CDR3 is TGTGCCAGCAGTCACCGGACAGTCTATAATTCACCCCTCCACTTT.

This chain links TRBV28 with TRBJ2-3; 11 bases fit TRBD1. This CDR3 has 17 amino acids. The trim removed 2 bases at V and 4 bases at J, leaving 8 bases unmatched. Germline CDR1 and CDR2: MDHEN and SYDVKM. CDR3 protein: CASSLIFSGQGADTQYF. CDR3 sequence (DNA): TGTGCCAGCAGTTTAATCTTTTCGGGACAGGGGGCAGATACGCAGTATTTT.

CDR3 loop: CASSLTPPGQSREQYF. CDR3 in DNA: TGTGCCAGCAGTTTAACACCCCCAGGGCAGTCTCGCGAGCAGTACTTC. J is TRBJ2-7 and V is TRBV28, with D possibly matching TRBD1 (5 bases). The CDR3 has 16 amino acids. In germline, CDR1 is MDHEN, CDR2 SYDVKM. V lost 2 bases and J 6 bases, leaving 20 bases between the germline ends.